The 16 T cell receptor beta chains reported below all come from one sample, sequenced in a study of shared clonotypes between healthy human individuals. Only in-frame clones appear in the TCRdb table, and some are missing; sequencing was by immunoSEQ multiplex PCR. The table shows roughly 2.2 million clones, with 90% to 95% occurring only once. The sequencing input was naive CD4+ T cells from PBMCs. Subset: CD45RA+ positively selected. The receptors originated from a young man in good health. Some clones in this sample may be carry-over from other donors' samples.

The chain has TRBV30 and TRBJ2-6, with TRBD1 as a possible D gene (5 bases). Trimming removed 1 base at V and 0 bases at J, with 10 bases between. The CDR3 covers 16 residues. Germline CDR1 reads GTSNPN; CDR2 reads SVGIG (reference sequence). CDR3 loop: CAWSGQWGSGANVLTF. DNA of the CDR3: TGTGCCTGGAGTGGACAGTGGGGCTCTGGGGCCAACGTCCTGACTTTC. Filled out from reference TRBV30 and TRBJ2-6, the complete variable domain reads SQTIHQWPATLVQPVGSPLSLECTVEGTSNPNLYWYRQAAGRGLQLLFYSVGIGQISSEVPQNLSASRPQDRQFILSSKKLLLSDSGFYLCAWSGQWGSGANVLTFGAGSRLTVL.

V and J are TRBV14 and TRBJ2-1, with D unclear. CDR1 is SGHDN and CDR2 is FVKESK in the germline V gene. The CDR3 is 13 residues long. The V end lost 0 bases, the J end lost 9 bases, and 9 bases lay between the germline ends. Here the CDR3 reads CASSQDWQTEQFF. CDR3 bases: TGTGCCAGCAGCCAAGACTGGCAGACTGAGCAGTTCTTC.

The V and J genes are TRBV5-8 and TRBJ2-7; 7 nucleotides agree with TRBD1. From germline, CDR1 is SGHTS and CDR2 YDEGEE. This CDR3 contains 13 residues. J lost 9 bases, V lost 4 bases, and 10 bases had no gene match. CDR3 coding DNA: TGTGCCAGCAGCGACAGACAGGGCAGGGGGCAGTACTTC. This sequence encodes CASSDRQGRGQYF.

Of note for this clone: Other DNA sequences in this sample translate to the same CDR3. The chain couples TRBV7-3 to TRBJ2-7; D is perhaps TRBD1 (6 bases). Germline CDR1 SGHTA, CDR2 FQGTGA. The CDR3 extends over 13 amino acids. V lost 0 bases and J lost 4, with 7 bases in between. The CDR3 DNA reads TGTGCCAGCAGCTTAACGAGGGGGTACGAGCAGTACTTC. This sequence encodes CASSLTRGYEQYF.

This chain links TRBV7-8 with TRBJ1-1, with D uncertain. The CDR3 has 14 amino acids. V lost 1 base, J lost 0 bases, and 6 bases lay in between. In germline, CDR1 is SGHVS, CDR2 FQNEAQ. CDR3 amino acids: CASSLVNLNTEAFF. In DNA form, the CDR3 reads TGTGCCAGCAGCTTAGTAAACTTGAACACTGAAGCTTTCTTT.

CDR3 DNA: TGTGCCAGCAGCCCAGGGCCCCGGCGCGGCTACACCTTC. Its protein product is CASSPGPRRGYTF. This rearrangement joins TRBV28 to TRBJ1-2; a possible D gene is TRBD1 (5 bases). This CDR3 region has 13 residues. Germline V gene lookup returns CDR1 MDHEN and CDR2 SYDVKM. V was trimmed by 6 bases and J by 8 bases, leaving 16 bases between them.

The rearrangement uses TRBV7-3 and TRBJ2-3; TRBD1 might be the D (5 bases). Germline V gives CDR1 SGHTA, CDR2 FQGTGA. V lost 6 bases, J lost 0 bases, and 13 bases lay in between. The CDR3 runs 15 residues. The chain's CDR3 is CASRLRAGSTDTQYF. CDR3 sequence (DNA): TGTGCCAGCAGACTAAGGGCAGGGAGCACAGATACGCAGTATTTT.

The chain couples TRBV7-6 to TRBJ2-3; D is uncertain. The length of the CDR3 is 14 residues. V was pared by 8 bases and J by 1 base, with 13 bases between. Per the germline V gene, CDR1 is SGHVS and CDR2 is FNYEAQ. The CDR3 is CASAFSSGTDTQYF. In nucleotides, the CDR3 is TGTGCCAGCGCCTTCTCTTCGGGCACAGATACGCAGTATTTT.

A word on this clone: The sample has other DNA sequences that encode this CDR3 too. This chain connects TRBV30 to TRBJ1-5; D remains unclear. V shed 0 bases and J shed 0 bases, with 3 bases lying between them. CDR3 length: 13 residues. The V gene's germline CDR1 is GTSNPN and CDR2 SVGIG (reference sequence). The CDR3, as DNA: TGTGCCTGGAGTGTATCTAGCAATCAGCCCCAGCATTTT. This translates into CAWSVSSNQPQHF.

The chain joins TRBV6-5 to TRBJ2-2; possibly TRBD2 for D (5 bases). Germline V gene data show CDR1 as MNHEY and CDR2 as SVGAGI. The CDR3 consists of 15 residues. V shed 7 bases and J shed 0 bases, with 12 bases lying between them. The CDR3: CASTSRTPNTGELFF. DNA of the CDR3: TGTGCCAGCACCAGCAGGACTCCGAACACCGGGGAGCTGTTTTTT.

The chain uses TRBV9 and TRBJ1-3; D might be TRBD1 (5 bases). The CDR3 contains 15 residues. The V gene lost 4 bases and the J gene lost 0 bases, with 11 bases spanning the gap. Germline V gene data show CDR1 as SGDLS and CDR2 as YYNGEE. CDR3 in DNA: TGTGCCAGCAGCTCCGAGGGGTCCTCTGGAAACACCATATATTTT. As protein: CASSSEGSSGNTIYF.

The chain has TRBV19 and TRBJ1-4; 10 bases line up with TRBD1. CDR1 and CDR2 from the germline V gene are LNHDA and SQIVND (reference sequence). V shed 3 bases and J 8 bases; nucleotides not matched to a gene: 9. CDR3 length: 16 amino acids. CDR3: CASSITPGDRGEKLFF. In DNA, the CDR3 is TGTGCCAGTAGTATTACCCCTGGGGACAGGGGCGAAAAACTGTTTTTT.

The chain links TRBV5-1 to TRBJ1-1; D is ambiguous. Germline V gene sequence: CDR1 SGHRS, CDR2 YFSETQ. The V end was cut by 4 bases, the J end by 0 bases, with 19 bases between. There are 17 residues in the CDR3. CDR3 nucleotide sequence: TGCGCCAGCAGCGCGGTCCCGGTCGGGCCGATGAACACTGAAGCTTTCTTT. This encodes CASSAVPVGPMNTEAFF.

The CDR3 nucleotides read TGTGCCAGCAGTGAAATCGCAATGAACACTGAAGCTTTCTTT. The encoded protein is CASSEIAMNTEAFF. The chain links TRBV2 to TRBJ1-1; D unresolved. Germline CDR1 is SNHLY and CDR2 is FYNNEI. Trimming pared 2 bases from V and 0 bases from J, leaving 7 bases between. This CDR3 has 14 amino acids. The full variable domain, with the rest looked up from reference TRBV2 and TRBJ1-1, is EPEVTQTPSHQVTQMGQEVILRCVPISNHLYFYWYRQILGQKVEFLVSFYNNEISEKSEIFDDQFSVERPDGSNFTLKIRSTKLEDSAMYFCASSEIAMNTEAFFGQGTRLTVV.

This chain joins TRBV28 and TRBJ2-7, with D perhaps matching TRBD1 or TRBD2 (5 bases each). The length of the CDR3 is 15 residues. Germline lookup yields CDR1 MDHEN and CDR2 SYDVKM. The V gene lost 10 bases and the J gene lost 3 bases, with 22 bases spanning the gap. The CDR3 nucleotides are TGTGCCACTTCCAAACCGGGACGGTTGTACTACGAGCAGTACTTC. Protein sequence: CATSKPGRLYYEQYF.

V usage is TRBV5-4 and J usage is TRBJ2-1; D gene ambiguous. V lost 0 bases, J lost 0 bases, and 7 bases lay in between. Per the germline V gene, CDR1 is SGHNT and CDR2 is YYREEE (reference sequence). The CDR3 is made up of 15 amino acids. CDR3 in amino acids: CASSLDQSSYNEQFF. CDR3 bases: TGTGCCAGCAGCTTGGACCAAAGCTCCTACAATGAGCAGTTCTTC.